This TCR beta chain was captured by sequencing in a study of cytomegalovirus exposure and HLA in healthy donors. Study overall: The roughly 100 million unique TCR beta sequences, from roughly 170 million T cells, were found by an earlier analysis. Counted in an early data release were approximately 85 million unique TCRs from HLA-typed donors.

The study, taken as a whole, reports: Clonal expansion, a later analysis showed, was greater in HLA-associated TCR beta chains than in equally common others. The classifier was said to identify cytomegalovirus status with high specificity and sensitivity.

Trimming removed 3 bases at V and 1 base at J, with 13 bases between. The CDR3 totals 15 residues. The germline gives CDR1 SGDLS, CDR2 YYNGEE. With regard to this clone: Its antigen is not known.

Primers included in the PCR were 60 Vbeta and 13 Jbeta primers. TCRdb keeps only in-frame clones here, not all; method: immunoSEQ multiplex PCR. This table has 150,000 to 200,000 clones, approximately 70% appearing once. This sequence originates from a man aged 40-49 years in good health and CMV-seropositive. Sample: PBMCs. This rearrangement joins TRBV9 to TRBJ1-1; TRBD1 is a possible D gene (5 bases). In DNA, the CDR3 is TGTGCCAGCAGCGGACTGGGGGGAGGGAACACTGAAGCTTTCTTT. This encodes CASSGLGGGNTEAFF.